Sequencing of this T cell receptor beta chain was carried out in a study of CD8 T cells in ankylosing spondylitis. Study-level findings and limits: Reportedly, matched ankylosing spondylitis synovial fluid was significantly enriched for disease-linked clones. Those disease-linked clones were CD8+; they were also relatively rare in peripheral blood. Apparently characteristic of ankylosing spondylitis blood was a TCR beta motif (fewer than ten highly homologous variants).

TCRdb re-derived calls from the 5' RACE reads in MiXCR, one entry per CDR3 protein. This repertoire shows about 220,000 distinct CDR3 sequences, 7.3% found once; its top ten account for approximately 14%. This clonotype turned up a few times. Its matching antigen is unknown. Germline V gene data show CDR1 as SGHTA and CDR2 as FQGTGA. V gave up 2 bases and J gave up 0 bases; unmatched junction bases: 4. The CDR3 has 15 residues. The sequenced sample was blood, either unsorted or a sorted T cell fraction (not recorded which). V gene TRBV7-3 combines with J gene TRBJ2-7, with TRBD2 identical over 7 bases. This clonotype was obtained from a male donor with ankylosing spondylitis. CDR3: CASSLWGEGSYEQYF. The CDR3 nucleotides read TGTGCCAGCAGCTTATGGGGGGAGGGCTCCTACGAGCAGTACTTC.